This T cell receptor beta chain was captured by sequencing in a study of T cell clonality in common variable immunodeficiency. A remark on this clone: Its cognate antigen is unknown. The read halts 3 residues ahead of the CDR3 end, with the missing end drawn from the germline J gene.

Assay: immunoSEQ multiplex PCR; the TCRdb copy retains only in-frame clones and omits some. The sample offers about 52,000 clones and no singletons, the top ten holding just over 2%. Germline CDR1 is SGHRS and CDR2 is YFSETQ. This CDR3 comprises 16 residues. Trimming stripped 4 bases from V and 0 bases from J, with 14 bases between. The study, taken as a whole, reports: CVID subjects showed higher TCRbeta clonality than healthy controls.

Donors gave roughly 5 to 8 ml heparinized peripheral whole blood. The sample consisted of peripheral blood mononuclear cells. This sequence was found in a person aged 18-70 years in good health. The chain employs TRBV5-1 and TRBJ1-3; a weak D match, TRBD1 (6 bases). CDR3 DNA, as far as it was read: TGCGCCAGCAGCACCGGACAGAGCTACTCTGGAAACACC. This gives the protein CASSTGQSYSGNT. The CDR3, in full, reads CASSTGQSYSGNTIYF.